This T cell receptor (beta chain) was sequenced for a study of T cells after yellow fever vaccination. TCRdb used MiXCR to reprocess the 5' RACE reads, holding one entry per CDR3 protein. The sample has around 350,000 distinct CDR3 sequences; around 10% are singletons. The V gene lost 5 bases and the J gene lost 4 bases, with 9 bases spanning the gap. There are 13 residues in the CDR3. There are a few counts of this clonotype. The clonotype was recovered from a young man who received the YFV17D yellow fever vaccine. The chain carries TRBV12-3 or TRBV12-4 and TRBJ2-1, with no clear D. The sequencing used PBMCs, collected on the day of the first yellow fever vaccination. The chain's CDR3 is CASSPRRYNEQFF. The DNA for the CDR3 is TGTGCCAGCAGTCCCCGACGGTACAATGAGCAGTTCTTC.